This T cell receptor (beta chain) was recovered during a study of blood T cell repertoires in COVID-19 (dated by TCRdb to about 2020). General notes on the study: Samples covering the acute and convalescent phases of COVID-19 were provided by collaborators in the United States, Italy and Spain. The samples were drawn from two sources: the first 160 participants of the ongoing ImmuneRACE study, and 1,000 to 1,500 subjects contributed by 6 global collaborators. A de-identified subject ID, COVID-19 status, age in years and sex were almost always included in the sample metadata. The dataset comprised deeply sampled blood TCRbeta repertoires from subjects exposed to, actively infected with, or recovered from COVID-19. The prospective study material was composed of cDNA or gDNA derived from T cells, B-cell-depleted T cells, or PBMCs. The repertoires were released in a freely available public database intended as a resource for research on the immune response to SARS-CoV-2. Where available, HLA class I and class II types were taken from metadata supplied by the sample provider and were not determined by assay-based typing.

TCRbeta CDR3 regions were amplified from genomic DNA using the immunoSEQ Assay, a bias-controlled multiplex PCR. The original methods were these. Nucleated cell counts per sample were estimated from amplification of reference gene primers within the assay. To quantify the absolute abundance of each unique TCRbeta CDR3 rearrangement, sequence reads were collapsed and filtered. For each sample, productive Simpson clonality was calculated as the square root of Simpson's diversity index across productive rearrangements. The source is immuneACCESS, and TCRdb retained only in-frame sequences with V and J called. Part of the clones is not carried over; for the studies checked, unresolved V genes explain less than half of this, and the remainder is unexplained. V, J and clone size reflect that table, while D and trimming were determined from the DNA. The sample data list about 200,000 clones, and 75% to 90% of these were observed just once. The ten largest clonotypes hold under 7% of the sample.

General conclusions and limits of the study: The quantity of clinical and demographic metadata differed by source and by participant and was supplied without curation.

A second Seattle source provided samples from volunteer blood donors who had recovered from COVID-19. Each collaborating institution followed its own protocols to collect whole blood in K2EDTA tubes. For TCRbeta analysis, collaborator samples were shipped as frozen whole blood, as isolated PBMCs, or as DNA extracted from either sample type. The CDR3 goes from the cysteine to the phenylalanine over 18 residues. Left in the record is the CDR3 DNA by itself, 54 bases read in frame from the first base. Here V drops 6 bases and J drops 0 bases, and the junction holds 10 bases not matched to any gene. CDR1 and CDR2 were assigned from the germline V gene (reference sequence) as LNHNV and YYDKDF. With regard to this clone: It lacks a known antigen. Base qualities are not at hand, and no much larger clone is one base apart.

The TCR was taken from a man in his fifties or sixties who had recovered from COVID-19. The chain is encoded by TRBV15 joined to TRBJ2-5; TRBD2 lines up with 13 middle nucleotides. Sequenced input: peripheral blood. For the CDR3, the sequence is CATSIGLAGAWYQETQYF. The DNA sequence is as follows: TGTGCCACCAGTATAGGACTAGCGGGGGCCTGGTACCAAGAGACCCAGTACTTC.